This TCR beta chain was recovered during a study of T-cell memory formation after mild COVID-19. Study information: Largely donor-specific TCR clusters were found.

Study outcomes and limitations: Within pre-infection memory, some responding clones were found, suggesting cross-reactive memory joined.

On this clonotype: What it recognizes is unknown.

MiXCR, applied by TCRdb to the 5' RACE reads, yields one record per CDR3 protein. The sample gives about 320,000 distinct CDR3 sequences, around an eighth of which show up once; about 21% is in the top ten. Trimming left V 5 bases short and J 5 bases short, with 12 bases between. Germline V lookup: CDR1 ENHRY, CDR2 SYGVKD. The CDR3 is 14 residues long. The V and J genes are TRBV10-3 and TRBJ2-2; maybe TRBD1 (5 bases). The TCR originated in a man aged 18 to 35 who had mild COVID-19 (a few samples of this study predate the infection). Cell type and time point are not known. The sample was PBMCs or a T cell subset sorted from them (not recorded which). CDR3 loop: CAISRGHGTGELFF. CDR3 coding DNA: TGTGCCATCAGTCGAGGACACGGGACCGGGGAGCTGTTTTTT.